This T cell receptor beta chain was obtained from a study of post-analysis software for immune sequencing data. TCR beta libraries were prepared from cDNA with unique molecular identifiers. T cells numbering about 0.85 to 10 million gave rise to about 540,000 cDNA molecules. MiXCR, applied by TCRdb to the PCR reads, yields one record per CDR3 protein. The profile covers roughly 400,000 distinct CDR3 sequences, with approximately 39% appearing a single time and under 9% taken by the ten largest. General study results and limits: Four or five TRBV segments occurring more often in patients than controls included TRBV5-6, TRBV5-1 and TRBV20-1. Normalized Chao1 diversity in multiple sclerosis patients fell significantly below that of controls.

About this clonotype: Its target is unknown.

The germline CDR1 and CDR2 sequences are ENHRY and SYGVKD. The CDR3 extends over 16 amino acids. V shed 3 bases and J 5 bases; nucleotides not matched to a gene: 6. The TCR was taken from a girl aged 2-10 years with multiple sclerosis. V is TRBV10-3 and J is TRBJ1-4; 10 bases are a match to TRBD1. Material for sequencing was blood. The CDR3 here is CAISEDRDRGNEKLFF. As DNA, the CDR3 is TGTGCCATCAGTGAAGATCGGGACAGGGGCAATGAAAAACTGTTTTTT.